The T cell receptor beta chain described here comes from a study of spatial heterogeneity in lung cancer. The overall study: The study consistently detected more beta-chain than alpha-chain sequences.

Trimming at V came to 6 bases and at J to 5 bases, leaving 5 bases not matched to a gene. This CDR3 has 15 amino acids. The study's findings and limits: Ubiquitous expanded tumor TCRs surfaced in blood more at resection than they did at follow-up.

Specified time point: sample taken at primary tumor resection. Tumor, nontumor lung or frozen PBMC supplied whole RNA that was sequenced unsorted. This clonotype has only a few counts. Its specificity is unknown. A distinct unique molecular identifier was carried by each TCR cDNA molecule. TCRdb re-called the 5' RACE reads through MiXCR, storing one row per CDR3 protein. There are roughly 70,000 distinct CDR3 sequences in the sample; 13% occur only once, and approximately 7.2% lies in the top ten. The receptor was derived from a male donor with early-stage non-small cell lung cancer. Sequences were derived from PBMCs, sampled at surgery. The V call is TRBV12-3 or TRBV12-4, the J call TRBJ2-3; TRBD2 aligns across 13 bases. In DNA form, the CDR3 reads TGTGCCAGCAGCCGGCGGACTAGCGGGAGAGATACGCAGTATTTT. Translated: CASSRRTSGRDTQYF.